The sequence of this TCR beta chain was determined in a study of shared clonotypes between healthy human individuals. The authors' processing: ImmunoSEQ gave junction-only sequences without quality scores, so filtering differed. Using immunoSEQ multiplex PCR, the repertoire was profiled, and TCRdb retains in-frame clones only, with some absent. V and J calls and clone size are given by that table; D and trimming were obtained from the DNA. The sample records some 790,000 clones, roughly two thirds being singletons. A word on this clone: The antigen is not known.

Points from the study as a whole: Although depth was large, rarefaction showed that sequencing of the sorted subsets was incomplete.

Caucasian adults living in Nashville, Tennessee, provided all samples. A CD45RA-negative memory subset and a CD45RA+ naive subset were separated from the CD4+ cells. The CDR3 extends over 13 amino acids. Trimming removed 0 bases at V and 5 bases at J, with 10 bases between. Looked up from germline, CDR1 is GTSNPN and CDR2 is SVGIG (reference sequence). The sequencing input was memory CD4+ T cells sorted from blood. The subset here: CD45RA-negative fraction. This receptor was obtained from a young woman in good health. The chain has TRBV30 and TRBJ2-5; D is unresolved. The CDR3 DNA reads as TGTGCCTGGAGTGTACTATGGAAGGAGACCCAGTACTTC. Translation gives CAWSVLWKETQYF.